This is a list of T cell receptor beta chains from one sample in a study of human T cells and chemical hapten exposure. Via MiXCR, TCRdb re-called the RACE reads, giving one row per CDR3 protein. The repertoire consists of some 40,000 distinct CDR3 sequences, with about 4% occurring once and the leading ten covering approximately 5%. Sequences were obtained from whole blood. These receptors originate from a human donor in good health. Some clones in this sample may be carry-over from other donors' samples. CDR3s include the opening cysteine and the closing phenylalanine or tryptophan. A D gene is named only where the DNA matches it firmly. Only some rows state a clone size, as once, few, many or a class for expanded clones.

j_call d_call clone_size v_call cdr3_nt cdr3_aa
TRBJ2-4 TRBD2 many TRBV3-1 TGTGCCAGCAGCCAAGGTACTGGAGCGGGGAGAGCCAAAAACATTCAGTACTTC CASSQGTGAGRAKNIQYF
TRBJ2-5 TRBD1 many TRBV12-3/TRBV12-4 TGTGCCAGCAGTTTAACAGGGGGGATTCACGAGACCCAGTACTTC CASSLTGGIHETQYF
TRBJ2-3 NA many TRBV7-3 TGTGCCAGCAGCGGATACTCGCAGGGGACAGATACGCAGTATTTT CASSGYSQGTDTQYF
TRBJ2-5 NA few TRBV5-1 TGCGCCAGCAGCCGTCGGGGAGAGGAGACCCAGTACTTC CASSRRGEETQYF
TRBJ2-5 NA medium-sized TRBV11-2 TGTGCCAGCAGCGGGAACAGGGCGACAGAGACCCAGTACTTC CASSGNRATETQYF
TRBJ2-3 NA many TRBV11-2 TGTGCCAGCAGCCTCAACTGGAGAGATACGCAGTATTTT CASSLNWRDTQYF
TRBJ1-1 NA medium-sized TRBV7-8 TGTGCCAGCAGCTCCCTGGGGGGGGACACTGAAGCTTTCTTT CASSSLGGDTEAFF
TRBJ2-5 TRBD2 few TRBV19 TGTGCCAGTAGCCCCCGACAGGGAAGTTTTAGCGGGAGAGGGGAGACCCAGTACTTC CASSPRQGSFSGRGETQYF
TRBJ1-2 NA NA TRBV29-1 TGCAGCGTTGACTTTGGGGGCTACACCTTC CSVDFGGYTF
TRBJ2-6 TRBD2 many TRBV27 TGTGCCAGCAGCCCTCCCGGGACTAGCGGGAGGCAACCCTCTGGGGCCAACGTCCTGACTTTC CASSPPGTSGRQPSGANVLTF
TRBJ2-1 TRBD2 few TRBV7-2 TGTGCCAGCAGCTCCTTGACTAGCGGGTTTTACAATGAGCAGTTCTTC CASSSLTSGFYNEQFF
TRBJ2-6 NA many TRBV5-6 TGTGCCAGCATCCACTCCCTTAAGAGCTCTGGGGCCAACGTCCTGACTTTC CASIHSLKSSGANVLTF
TRBJ2-2 NA few TRBV6-6 TGTGCCAGCAGTCAGGGTTACGCCGGGGAGCTGTTTTTT CASSQGYAGELFF
TRBJ2-6 NA NA TRBV15 TGTGCCACCAGCTCTAGTTCTGGGGCCAACGTCCTGACTTTC CATSSSSGANVLTF
TRBJ2-5 TRBD1 many TRBV5-5 TGTGCCAGCAGCTCCGGACAGGGGAGCCAAGAGACCCAGTACTTC CASSSGQGSQETQYF
TRBJ2-5 NA NA TRBV27 TGTGCCAGCAGTCCCAGGGACCTTTGGTACGAGACCCAGTACTTC CASSPRDLWYETQYF
TRBJ2-1 TRBD2 many TRBV5-6 TGTGCCAGCAGTCAAGGACTAGCGTACGGGTTCTTC CASSQGLAYGFF
TRBJ2-1 TRBD2 many TRBV20-1 TGCAGTGCTAGAGGGGGTAGCGGGATTTACTACAATGAGCAGTTCTTC CSARGGSGIYYNEQFF
TRBJ1-2 NA many TRBV4-1 TGCGCCAGCACCCCTACCGGGAACGACCCTAACTATGGCTACACCTTC CASTPTGNDPNYGYTF
TRBJ1-5 NA many TRBV18 TGTGCCAGCTCACTACAGGCTTCCAATCAGCCCCAGCATTTT CASSLQASNQPQHF
TRBJ2-7 TRBD1 few TRBV7-2 TGTGCCAGCAGCGGTCGGGGACAGTGGGACTTC CASSGRGQWDF
TRBJ2-3 NA many TRBV4-1 TGCGCCAGCAGCCAACTCCCCGGGGGAAGCACAGATACGCAGTATTTT CASSQLPGGSTDTQYF
TRBJ2-7 NA many TRBV28 TGTGCCAGCAGTTTAGCCCCAGGGTTTTCCTACGAGCAGTACTTC CASSLAPGFSYEQYF
TRBJ2-7 NA many TRBV4-1 TGCGCCAGCAGCCAAGAGCTAGGGGCGAGGAGCTACGAGCAGTACTTC CASSQELGARSYEQYF
TRBJ2-5 NA many TRBV7-7 TGTGCTAGCAGCTCGGCCGGGGCTAGATTCCAAGAGACCCAGTACTTC CASSSAGARFQETQYF
TRBJ2-7 NA NA TRBV6-5 TGTGCCAGCAGTTACGCGTGGGGCCCGACCTACGAGCAGTACTTC CASSYAWGPTYEQYF
TRBJ2-1 NA many TRBV15 TGTGCCACCAATTGGGGCTACAATGAGCAGTTCTTC CATNWGYNEQFF
TRBJ1-2 NA NA TRBV21-1 TGTGCCAGCAGCACCAACTATGGCTACACCTTC CASSTNYGYTF
TRBJ2-7 TRBD1 many TRBV12-3/TRBV12-4 TGTGCCAGCAGTTTCGGGACAGGACTCTCCTACGAGCAGTACTTC CASSFGTGLSYEQYF
TRBJ2-5 NA few TRBV19 TGTGCCAGTAGTATAGCGTTCGGTTTAGAGACCCAGTACTTC CASSIAFGLETQYF
TRBJ2-3 TRBD2 many TRBV20-1 TGCAGTGCTAGACTAGCGGGGAGCACAGATACGCAGTATTTT CSARLAGSTDTQYF
TRBJ2-2 TRBD2 many TRBV24-1 TGTGCCACCACTGCGGGAGGGCCTGCCGGGGAGCTGTTTTTT CATTAGGPAGELFF
TRBJ2-3 NA many TRBV6-1 TGTGCCAGCAGTAGTATACAGGGTGCCACAGATACGCAGTATTTT CASSSIQGATDTQYF
TRBJ1-2 NA many TRBV20-1 TGCAGTGCTAGGGCGACGGACCTGCTGAGCTATGGCTACACCTTC CSARATDLLSYGYTF
TRBJ1-6 TRBD1 many TRBV11-3 TGTGCCAGCAGCTTAGATTGGGACAGGGGAAACGGCTCCTATAATTCACCCCTCCACTTT CASSLDWDRGNGSYNSPLHF
TRBJ2-2 TRBD1 NA TRBV28 TGTGCCAGCAGGGGCGCCGGGACAGGGGCGGGCGGGGAGCTGTTTTTT CASRGAGTGAGGELFF
TRBJ2-3 NA many TRBV20-1 TGCAGGGCAAGGGACATTCAAGAGGTGGATACGCAGTATTTT CRARDIQEVDTQYF
TRBJ2-7 NA many TRBV3-1 TGTGCCAGCAGCCAAGATCGGACGGCCGGTCGCGAGCAGTACTTC CASSQDRTAGREQYF
TRBJ2-2 NA many TRBV12-3/TRBV12-4 TGTGCCAGCAGTTTGTGGGACCTTCTGTTTTTT CASSLWDLLFF
TRBJ2-6 NA many TRBV3-1 TGTGCCAGCAGCCTAGGACCTGTTTCTGGGGCCAACGTCCTGACTTTC CASSLGPVSGANVLTF
TRBJ1-5 NA few TRBV29-1 TGCAGCGTTGGGTCTGGGGGCGGGCAGCCCCAGCATTTT CSVGSGGGQPQHF
TRBJ1-1 TRBD1 many TRBV6-5 TGTGCCAGCAGCCTACAGGGGAATAAGGCTGAAGCTTTCTTT CASSLQGNKAEAFF
TRBJ2-7 TRBD2 many TRBV29-1 TGCAGCGTTGAAGAGGGACTAGCGGGCCTCTCCTACGAGCAGTACTTC CSVEEGLAGLSYEQYF
TRBJ1-2 NA many TRBV28 TGTGCCAGCAGTTCTTCAGGGGTCTATGGCTACACCTTC CASSSSGVYGYTF
TRBJ2-1 TRBD1 many TRBV29-1 TGCAGCGGGGACAGGGGTGTCGGTGAGCAGTTCTTC CSGDRGVGEQFF